The sequence of this TCR beta chain was determined in a study of cytomegalovirus exposure and HLA in healthy donors. Study findings and constraints: Researchers left out some V segments, among them TRBV6-2 and TRBV6-3, as indistinguishable. TCR beta V segments were, for the most part, productive about 87% or about 30% of the time in an earlier analysis. As a later analysis revealed, the rate of TCR association differed by HLA locus, with DRB1 most and HLA-C fewest.

PCR amplification relied on 60 Vbeta primers (plus 13 Jbeta primers). The repertoire was sequenced with immunoSEQ multiplex PCR; TCRdb's copy has only in-frame clones and lacks some. Seen here are over 85,000 clones, under 85% observed once, and the top ten hold under 4%. V was shortened by 4 bases and J by 7 bases, with 16 bases between the two germline ends. CDR3 length: 14 residues. Germline CDR1 and CDR2: SNHLY and FYNNEI. About this clone: The antigen is unknown.

This TCR was recovered from a female donor in good health and CMV-seropositive. This chain uses TRBV2 with TRBJ1-2; D remains unclear. The sample comprised PBMCs. The CDR3 sequence: CASSVARWEGGYTF. DNA of the CDR3: TGTGCCAGCAGTGTGGCCCGCTGGGAGGGTGGCTACACCTTC.